This TCR beta chain was recovered during a study of blood T cells in healthy people across ages. Regarding the study as a whole: Estimated diversity across one million T cells was deemed an underestimate. The recorded TCR beta diversity per million T cells decreased in a roughly linear manner with age.

Germline CDR1 SQVTM, CDR2 ANQGSEA. V lost 6 bases and J lost 6, with 15 bases in between. CDR3 length: 13 amino acids. Worth noting for this clonotype: Its target is not known.

A second roughly 6 to 12 cycle PCR used barcoded and J-beta primers. TCRdb independently ran MiXCR on the 5' RACE reads; one entry per CDR3 protein. Of just under 750,000 distinct CDR3 sequences in the sample, around a fifth were seen once. This chain links TRBV29-1 with TRBJ1-5, with unresolved D. The sequenced sample consisted of blood. This receptor was identified in a man between 65 and 85 years old in good health. CDR3 in amino acids: CSVRARAGQPQHF. In DNA, the CDR3 is TGCAGCGTCCGGGCCAGAGCCGGTCAGCCCCAGCATTTT. Complete variable domain (other parts from reference TRBV29-1 and TRBJ1-5): SAVISQKPSRDICQRGTSLTIQCQVDSQVTMMFWYRQQPGQSLTLIATANQGSEATYESGFVIDKFPISRPNLTFSTLTVSNMSPEDSSIYLCSVRARAGQPQHFGDGTRLSIL.